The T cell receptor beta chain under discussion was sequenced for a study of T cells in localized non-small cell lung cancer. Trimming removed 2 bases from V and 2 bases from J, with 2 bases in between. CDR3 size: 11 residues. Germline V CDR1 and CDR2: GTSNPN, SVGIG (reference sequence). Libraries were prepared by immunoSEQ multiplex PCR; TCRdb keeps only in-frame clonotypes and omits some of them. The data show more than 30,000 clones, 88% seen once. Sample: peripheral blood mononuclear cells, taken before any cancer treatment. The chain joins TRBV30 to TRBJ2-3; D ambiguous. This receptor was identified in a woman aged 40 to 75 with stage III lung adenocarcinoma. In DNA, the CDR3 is TGTGCCTGGAGTTACACAGATACGCAGTATTTT. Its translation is CAWSYTDTQYF.